This T cell receptor (beta chain) was observed in a study of T-cell memory formation after mild COVID-19. Across the study: Largely donor-specific TCR clusters were found. Study conclusions and caveats: Proof of SARS-CoV-2 specificity was absent for the second-wave clones that crested on day 37. In pre-infection memory, a portion of responding clones appeared, which suggested that cross-reactive memory joined.

Sample barcodes and UMIs were carried by the TCR alpha and TCR beta cDNA libraries that 5'RACE generated with constant-segment primers. TCRdb analysed the 5' RACE reads with MiXCR anew, one entry per CDR3 protein. The profile shows just under 550,000 distinct CDR3 sequences, over 20% of them singletons. Germline lookup yields CDR1 MGHRA and CDR2 YSYEKL. V gave up 2 bases and J gave up 6 bases; unmatched junction bases: 6. The CDR3 spans 16 residues. This clonotype was observed a few times. Its antigen is undetermined. The chain is built from TRBV4-1 and TRBJ2-1; 11 bases map to TRBD1. The receptor was isolated from an adult woman who had mild COVID-19 (a few samples of this study predate the infection). Cell type and time point are not known. The sequencing input was PBMCs or a T cell subset sorted from them (not recorded which). CDR3 region: CASSQQDRGLFNEQFF. The DNA of the CDR3 is TGCGCCAGCAGCCAACAGGACAGGGGGCTTTTCAATGAGCAGTTCTTC.